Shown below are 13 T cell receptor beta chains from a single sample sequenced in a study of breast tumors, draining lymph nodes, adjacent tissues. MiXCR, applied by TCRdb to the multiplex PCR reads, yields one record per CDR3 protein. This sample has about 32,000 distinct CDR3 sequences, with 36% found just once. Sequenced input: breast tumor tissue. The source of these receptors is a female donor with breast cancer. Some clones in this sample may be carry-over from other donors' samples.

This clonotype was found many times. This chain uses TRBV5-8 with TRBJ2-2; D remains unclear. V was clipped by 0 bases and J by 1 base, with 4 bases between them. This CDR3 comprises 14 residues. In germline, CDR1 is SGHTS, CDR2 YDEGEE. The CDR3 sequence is CASSLVQNTGELFF. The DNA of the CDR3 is TGTGCCAGCAGCTTGGTTCAGAACACCGGGGAGCTGTTTTTT.

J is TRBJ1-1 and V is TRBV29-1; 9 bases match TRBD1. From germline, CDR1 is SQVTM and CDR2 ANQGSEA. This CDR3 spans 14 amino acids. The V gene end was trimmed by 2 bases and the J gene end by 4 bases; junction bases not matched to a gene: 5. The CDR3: CSVEQTGGVTEAFF. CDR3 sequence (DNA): TGCAGCGTTGAACAGACAGGGGGAGTCACTGAAGCTTTCTTT.

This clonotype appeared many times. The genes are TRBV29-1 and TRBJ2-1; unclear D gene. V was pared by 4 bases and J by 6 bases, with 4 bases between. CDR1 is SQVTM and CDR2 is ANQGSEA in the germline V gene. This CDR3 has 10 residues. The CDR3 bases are TGCAGCGTTGGACCCAATGAGCAGTTCTTC. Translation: CSVGPNEQFF.

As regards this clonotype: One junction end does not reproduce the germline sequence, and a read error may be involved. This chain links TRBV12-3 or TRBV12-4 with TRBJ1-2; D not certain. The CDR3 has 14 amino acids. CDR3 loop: CAGSATAEGYGYTF. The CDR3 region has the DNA TGTGCCGGCAGCGCCACGGCAGAGGGCTATGGCTACACCTTC.

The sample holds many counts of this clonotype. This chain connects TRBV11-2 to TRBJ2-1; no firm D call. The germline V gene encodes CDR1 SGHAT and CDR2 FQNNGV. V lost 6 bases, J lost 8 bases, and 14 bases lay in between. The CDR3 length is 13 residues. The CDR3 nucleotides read TGTGCCAGCAGTCCCCATCTTTTGGATGAGCAGTTCTTC. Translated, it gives CASSPHLLDEQFF.

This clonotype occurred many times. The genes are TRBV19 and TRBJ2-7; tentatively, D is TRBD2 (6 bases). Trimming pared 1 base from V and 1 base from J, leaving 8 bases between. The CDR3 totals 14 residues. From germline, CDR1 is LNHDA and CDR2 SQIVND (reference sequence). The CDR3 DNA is TGTGCCAGTAGTATAGCGGGAGAGTCCTACGAGCAGTACTTC. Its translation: CASSIAGESYEQYF.

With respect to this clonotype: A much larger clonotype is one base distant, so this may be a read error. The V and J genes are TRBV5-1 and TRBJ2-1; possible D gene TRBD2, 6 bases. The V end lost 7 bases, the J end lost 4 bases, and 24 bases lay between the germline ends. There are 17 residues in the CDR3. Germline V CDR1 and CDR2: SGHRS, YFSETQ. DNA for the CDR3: TGCGCCAGCGGCGTTAGCGGCCAGGGAGCGCCGTACAATGAGCAGTTCTTC. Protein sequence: CASGVSGQGAPYNEQFF. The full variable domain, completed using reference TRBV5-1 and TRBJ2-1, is KAGVTQTPRYLIKTRGQQVTLSCSPISGHRSVSWYQQTPGQGLQFLFEYFSETQRNKGNFPGRFSGRQFSNSRSEMNVSTLELGDSALYLCASGVSGQGAPYNEQFFGPGTRLTVL.

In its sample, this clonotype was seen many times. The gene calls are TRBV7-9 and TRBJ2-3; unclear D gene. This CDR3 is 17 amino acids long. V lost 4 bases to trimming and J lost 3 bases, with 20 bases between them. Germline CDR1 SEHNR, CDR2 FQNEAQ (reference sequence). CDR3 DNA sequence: TGTGCCAGCAGCTCCAGCGAACAGATATTTTTTACAGATACGCAGTATTTT. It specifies CASSSSEQIFFTDTQYF.

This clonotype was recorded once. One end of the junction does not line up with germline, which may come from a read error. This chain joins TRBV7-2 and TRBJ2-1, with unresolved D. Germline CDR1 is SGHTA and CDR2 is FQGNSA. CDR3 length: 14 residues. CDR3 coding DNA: TGTGCCAGCAGCTTAGCGGCAGAGGCGAATGAGCAGCTCTTC. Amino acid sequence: CASSLAAEANEQLF.

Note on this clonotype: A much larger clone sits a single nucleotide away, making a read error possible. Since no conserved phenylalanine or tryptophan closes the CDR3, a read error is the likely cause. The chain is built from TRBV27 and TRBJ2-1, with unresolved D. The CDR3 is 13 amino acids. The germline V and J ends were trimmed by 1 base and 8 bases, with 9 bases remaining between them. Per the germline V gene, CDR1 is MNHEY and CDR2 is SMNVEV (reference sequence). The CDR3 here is CASSLYGSDEQFL. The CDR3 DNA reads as TGTGCCAGCAGTTTATACGGAAGCGATGAGCAGTTCCTC.

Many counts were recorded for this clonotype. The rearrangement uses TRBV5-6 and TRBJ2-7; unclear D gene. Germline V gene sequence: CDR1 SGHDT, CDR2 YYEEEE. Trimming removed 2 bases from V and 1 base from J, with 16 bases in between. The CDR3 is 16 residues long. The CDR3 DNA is TGTGCCAGCAGCTTTTTTGACGGCCTGAAATCCTACGAGCAGTACTTC. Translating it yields CASSFFDGLKSYEQYF.

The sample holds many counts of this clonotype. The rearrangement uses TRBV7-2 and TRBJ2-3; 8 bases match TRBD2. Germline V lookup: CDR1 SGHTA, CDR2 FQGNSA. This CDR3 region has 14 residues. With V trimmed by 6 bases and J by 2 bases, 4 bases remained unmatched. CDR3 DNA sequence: TGTGCCAGCAGGGGGACTAGGTTCACAGATACGCAGTATTTT. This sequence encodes CASRGTRFTDTQYF.

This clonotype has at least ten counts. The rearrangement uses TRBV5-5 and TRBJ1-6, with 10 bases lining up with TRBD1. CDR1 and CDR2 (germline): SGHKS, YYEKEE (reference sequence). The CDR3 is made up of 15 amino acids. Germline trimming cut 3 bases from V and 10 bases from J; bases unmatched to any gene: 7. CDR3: CASSYGQGEDSPLHF. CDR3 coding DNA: TGTGCCAGCAGCTACGGACAGGGGGAGGACTCACCCCTCCACTTT.